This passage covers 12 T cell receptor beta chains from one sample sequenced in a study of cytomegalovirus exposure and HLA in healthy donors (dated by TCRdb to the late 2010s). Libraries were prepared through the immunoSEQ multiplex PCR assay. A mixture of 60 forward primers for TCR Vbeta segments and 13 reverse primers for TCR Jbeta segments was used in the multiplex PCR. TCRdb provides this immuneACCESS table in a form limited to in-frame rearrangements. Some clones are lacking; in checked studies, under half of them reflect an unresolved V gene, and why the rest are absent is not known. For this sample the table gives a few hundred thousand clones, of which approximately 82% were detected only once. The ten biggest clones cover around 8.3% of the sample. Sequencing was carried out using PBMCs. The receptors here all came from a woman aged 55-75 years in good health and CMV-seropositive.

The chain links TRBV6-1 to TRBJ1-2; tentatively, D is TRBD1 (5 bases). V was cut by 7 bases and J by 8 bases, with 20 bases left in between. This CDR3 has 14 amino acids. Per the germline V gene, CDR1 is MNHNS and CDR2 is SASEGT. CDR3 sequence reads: CASTRTTGFLGYTF. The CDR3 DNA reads TGTGCCAGCACCCGAACCACAGGTTTCCTGGGCTACACCTTC.

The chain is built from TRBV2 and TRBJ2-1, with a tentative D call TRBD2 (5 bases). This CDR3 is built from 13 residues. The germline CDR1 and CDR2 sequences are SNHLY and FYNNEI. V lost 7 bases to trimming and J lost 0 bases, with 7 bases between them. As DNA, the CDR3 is TGTGCCAGCATAGGGAGCTCCTACAATGAGCAGTTCTTC. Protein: CASIGSSYNEQFF.

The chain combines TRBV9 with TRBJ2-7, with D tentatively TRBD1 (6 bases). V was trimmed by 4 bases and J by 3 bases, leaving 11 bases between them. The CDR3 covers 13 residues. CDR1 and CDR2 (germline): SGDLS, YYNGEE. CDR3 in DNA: TGTGCCAGCAGCCCGGGACACCTCTACGAGCAGTACTTC. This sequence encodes CASSPGHLYEQYF.

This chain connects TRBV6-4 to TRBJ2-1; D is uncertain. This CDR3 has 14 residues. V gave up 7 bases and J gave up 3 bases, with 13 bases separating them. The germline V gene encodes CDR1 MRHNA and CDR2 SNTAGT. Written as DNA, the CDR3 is TGTGCCAGCAAAGTCAACAGTAACTACAATGAGCAGTTCTTC. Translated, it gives CASKVNSNYNEQFF.

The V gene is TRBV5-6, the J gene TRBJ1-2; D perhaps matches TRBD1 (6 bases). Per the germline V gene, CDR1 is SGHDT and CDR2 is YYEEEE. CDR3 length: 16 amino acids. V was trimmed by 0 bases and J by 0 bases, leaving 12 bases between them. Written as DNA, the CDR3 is TGTGCCAGCAGCTTGGACGGGACAAGGTCTAACTATGGCTACACCTTC. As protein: CASSLDGTRSNYGYTF.

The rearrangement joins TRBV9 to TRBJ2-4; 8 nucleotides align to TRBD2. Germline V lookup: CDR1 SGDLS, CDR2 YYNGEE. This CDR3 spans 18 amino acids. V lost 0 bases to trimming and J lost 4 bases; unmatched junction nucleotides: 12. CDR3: CASSVATGTRGVKNIQYF. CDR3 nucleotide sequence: TGTGCCAGCAGCGTAGCTACGGGGACTAGGGGGGTTAAAAACATTCAGTACTTC.

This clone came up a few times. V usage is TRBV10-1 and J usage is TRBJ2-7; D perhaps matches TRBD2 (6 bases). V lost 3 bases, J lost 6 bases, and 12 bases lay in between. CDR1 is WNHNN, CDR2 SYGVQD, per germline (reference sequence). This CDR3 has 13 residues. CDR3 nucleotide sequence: TGCGCCAGCAGTGAACGGGACTCGGCCGAGCAGTACTTC. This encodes CASSERDSAEQYF.

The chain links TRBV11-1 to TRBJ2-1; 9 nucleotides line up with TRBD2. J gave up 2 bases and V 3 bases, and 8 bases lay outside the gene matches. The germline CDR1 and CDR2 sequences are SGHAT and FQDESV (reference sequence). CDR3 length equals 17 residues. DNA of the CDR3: TGTGCCAGCAGCTTCTTGCAACTAGCGGGCACCTACAATGAGCAGTTCTTC. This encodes CASSFLQLAGTYNEQFF.

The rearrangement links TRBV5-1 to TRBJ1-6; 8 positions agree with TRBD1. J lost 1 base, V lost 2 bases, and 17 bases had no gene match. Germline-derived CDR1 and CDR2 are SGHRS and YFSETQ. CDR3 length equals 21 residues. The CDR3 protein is CASSFNSGTGIKGSYNSPLHF. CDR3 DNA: TGCGCCAGCAGCTTCAATTCCGGGACAGGTATCAAGGGATCCTATAATTCACCCCTCCACTTT.

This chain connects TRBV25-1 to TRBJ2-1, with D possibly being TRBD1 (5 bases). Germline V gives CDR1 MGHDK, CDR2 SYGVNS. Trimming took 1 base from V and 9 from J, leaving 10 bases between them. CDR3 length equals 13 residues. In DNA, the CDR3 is TGTGCCAGCAGTGAATTCAGGGTTGGTGAGCAGTTCTTC. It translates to CASSEFRVGEQFF.

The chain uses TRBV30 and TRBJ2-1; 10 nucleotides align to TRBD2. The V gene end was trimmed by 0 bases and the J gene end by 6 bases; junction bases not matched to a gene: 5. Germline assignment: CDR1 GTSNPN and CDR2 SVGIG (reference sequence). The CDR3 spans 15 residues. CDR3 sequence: CAWSVGASGSNEQFF. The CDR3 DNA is TGTGCCTGGAGTGTAGGGGCTAGCGGGAGCAATGAGCAGTTCTTC.

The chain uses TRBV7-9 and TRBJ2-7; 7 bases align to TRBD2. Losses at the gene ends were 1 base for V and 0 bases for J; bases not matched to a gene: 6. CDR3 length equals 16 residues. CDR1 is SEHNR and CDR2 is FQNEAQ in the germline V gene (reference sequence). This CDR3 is CASSLDYRGSSYEQYF. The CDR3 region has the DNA TGTGCCAGCAGCTTAGATTACCGCGGGAGCTCCTACGAGCAGTACTTC.